This TCR beta chain is drawn from a study of STAT5B mutations in CD4+ large granular lymphocyte leukemia. Study-wide background: Healthy donors showed HLA-associated enrichment of the CDR3 'QG' motif.

Clones were sequenced by immunoSEQ multiplex PCR, and TCRdb holds only the in-frame ones, with some missing. The sample consists of fewer than 40,000 clones, over 65% of them appearing once. Trimming left V 4 bases short and J 3 bases short, with 21 bases between. Germline CDR1 SGHRS, CDR2 YFSETQ. The CDR3 length is 17 residues. Specimen: CD4+ T cells from blood buffy coats. V gene TRBV5-1 combines with J gene TRBJ2-3; the D gene is possibly TRBD2 (5 bases). The receptor was derived from a human donor in good health. CDR3 sequence: CASSAGLGSERTDTQYF. In DNA form, the CDR3 reads TGCGCCAGCAGCGCAGGACTTGGGTCAGAACGAACAGATACGCAGTATTTT.